Below, 24 T cell receptor beta chains from the same sample are listed, as sequenced in a study of T cell responses to AZD1222 COVID-19 vaccine. Libraries were prepared by immunoSEQ multiplex PCR; TCRdb keeps only in-frame clonotypes and omits some of them. The top ten clones hold 1.5% to 2% of a sample with about 140,000 clones, over 85% of them seen once. The material sequenced was peripheral blood, taken 28 days after the second AZD1222 dose. Source of these receptors: an adult who received the AZD1222 COVID-19 vaccine.

The rearrangement links TRBV3-1 (or the pseudogene TRBV3-2) to TRBJ1-5; 8 bases match TRBD1. Germline V gene sequence: CDR1 LGHDT, CDR2 YNNKEL (reference sequence). The CDR3 loop spans 20 amino acids. After removal of 3 bases from V and 5 bases from J, the junction contained 21 bases not matched to a gene. CDR3: CASSHSRHRSRTGTHQPQHF. For the CDR3, the DNA is TGTGCCAGCAGCCACTCCCGACACCGATCCCGGACAGGGACCCATCAGCCCCAGCATTTT.

CDR3 in DNA: TGTGCCAGCAGCTCCGCCTCAATCTACGAGCAGTACTTC. Protein: CASSSASIYEQYF. The chain links TRBV7-9 to TRBJ2-7, with D unclear. The CDR3 loop spans 13 amino acids. V lost 4 bases to trimming and J lost 3 bases, with 10 bases between them. The V gene's germline CDR1 is SEHNR and CDR2 FQNEAQ (reference sequence). Drawing the rest from reference TRBV7-9 and TRBJ2-7, the complete variable domain is DTGVSQNPRHKITKRGQNVTFRCDPISEHNRLYWYRQTLGQGPEFLTYFQNEAQLEKSRLLSDRFSAERPKGSFSTLEIQRTEQGDSAMYLCASSSASIYEQYFGPGTRLTVT.

The chain carries TRBV5-1 and TRBJ1-3; 9 nucleotides agree with TRBD1. CDR1 is SGHRS and CDR2 is YFSETQ in the germline V gene. The CDR3 spans 16 residues. V trimming: 4 bases; J trimming: 2 bases; junction bases outside the gene matches: 7. CDR3: CASSPGQGWPGNTIYF. The CDR3, as DNA: TGCGCCAGCAGCCCGGGACAGGGATGGCCTGGAAACACCATATATTTT.

The chain links TRBV7-9 to TRBJ2-2; TRBD2 agrees at 9 bases. Germline loops: CDR1 SEHNR, CDR2 FQNEAQ (reference sequence). Trimming removed 6 bases from V and 7 bases from J; junction bases left unmatched: 9. The CDR3 runs to 15 residues. This CDR3 is CASSMTSGLGGELFF. For the CDR3, the DNA is TGTGCCAGCAGTATGACTAGCGGACTTGGCGGGGAGCTGTTTTTT.

This clone has a single count. The rearrangement joins TRBV11-2 to TRBJ2-7, with D perhaps TRBD1 (5 bases). Germline V lookup: CDR1 SGHAT, CDR2 FQNNGV. The CDR3 is 13 residues long. V was shortened by 1 base and J by 2 bases, with 6 bases between the two germline ends. This CDR3 reads CASSLAGTYEQYF. The CDR3 DNA sequence: TGTGCCAGCAGCTTAGCAGGGACCTACGAGCAGTACTTC.

The gene calls are TRBV20-1 and TRBJ1-1, with D hard to call. CDR1 and CDR2 from the germline V gene are DFQATT and SNEGSKA (reference sequence). The CDR3 has 11 residues. The CDR3 region has the DNA TGCAGAGCCCTTGGGTACACTGAAGCTTTCTTT. It encodes CRALGYTEAFF.

The chain joins TRBV7-2 to TRBJ2-7; TRBD2 might be the D (6 bases). The CDR3 is 12 residues long. V lost 8 bases to trimming and J lost 4 bases, with 12 bases between them. Germline-derived CDR1 and CDR2 are SGHTA and FQGNSA. The DNA for the CDR3 is TGTGCCAGCGGGGGGAGAAGGTACGAGCAGTACTTC. It codes for CASGGRRYEQYF.

The CDR3 sequence is CASSLGEGGQPQHF. CDR3 coding DNA: TGCGCCAGCAGCCTCGGAGAGGGAGGGCAGCCCCAGCATTTT. This chain links TRBV4-3 with TRBJ1-5; D gene uncertain. The V end lost 4 bases, the J end lost 7 bases, and 14 bases lay between the germline ends. The germline V gene has CDR1 LGHNA and CDR2 YSLEER. CDR3 length equals 14 residues.

Note on this clone: The sample has other DNA sequences that encode this CDR3 too. The CDR3, as DNA: TGTGCCAGCAGCGTAGGACCCAATGAGCAGTTCTTC. It codes for CASSVGPNEQFF. The rearrangement uses TRBV9 and TRBJ2-1; D remains unclear. Germline V gene data show CDR1 as SGDLS and CDR2 as YYNGEE. Trimming shortened V by 0 bases and J by 6 bases, and 4 bases separated the two germline ends. The CDR3 totals 12 residues.

The rearrangement links TRBV4-1 to TRBJ2-7; the match to TRBD2 covers 8 bases. From germline, CDR1 is MGHRA and CDR2 YSYEKL. The CDR3 runs to 14 residues. Trimming at V came to 5 bases and at J to 2 bases, leaving 5 bases not matched to a gene. The CDR3 reads CASSISGITYEQYF. In DNA form, the CDR3 reads TGCGCCAGCAGCATTAGCGGGATTACCTACGAGCAGTACTTC.

This clone was seen more than once but under ten times. The chain joins TRBV7-2 to TRBJ1-4; D gene ambiguous. V was trimmed by 5 bases and J by 0 bases, leaving 19 bases between them. The CDR3 spans 18 residues. Germline V gene sequence: CDR1 SGHTA, CDR2 FQGNSA. The CDR3 reads CASSTTRVSPATNEKLFF. CDR3 in DNA: TGTGCCAGCAGCACGACCCGGGTTTCTCCGGCAACTAATGAAAAACTGTTTTTT.

V and J are TRBV7-9 and TRBJ2-5; 9 bases map to TRBD2. Germline loops: CDR1 SEHNR, CDR2 FQNEAQ (reference sequence). The CDR3 runs 17 residues. V shed 5 bases, J shed 5 bases, and the junction held 15 bases outside the gene matches. The CDR3 loop reads CASSQGSGSPDGETQYF. The CDR3 DNA is TGTGCCAGCAGCCAAGGTAGCGGGAGTCCGGATGGGGAGACCCAGTACTTC.

The chain recombines TRBV6-2 or TRBV6-3 with TRBJ1-4; possible D gene TRBD1, 5 bases. Germline lookup yields CDR1 MNHEY and CDR2 SVGEGT. The CDR3 has 16 amino acids. Trimming left V 0 bases short and J 4 bases short, with 12 bases between. The CDR3 is CASSYSAGTGNEKLFF. The CDR3 DNA reads TGTGCCAGCAGTTACTCCGCCGGGACTGGTAATGAAAAACTGTTTTTT.

The CDR3 spells CAWSTGTSADTQYF. CDR3 DNA sequence: TGTGCCTGGAGTACCGGGACTAGTGCAGATACGCAGTATTTT. This chain connects TRBV30 to TRBJ2-3, with 8 positions matching TRBD2. Trimming cost V 2 bases and J 4 bases; bases outside gene matches: 5. The CDR3 extends over 14 amino acids. Germline V gene sequence: CDR1 GTSNPN, CDR2 SVGIG (reference sequence).

The V and J genes are TRBV11-2 and TRBJ1-1; possible D gene TRBD1, 6 bases. This CDR3 comprises 13 residues. CDR1 SGHAT and CDR2 FQNNGV come from the germline V gene. V was trimmed by 5 bases and J by 1 base, leaving 8 bases between them. The CDR3 is CASSTGQNTEAFF. The CDR3 region has the DNA TGTGCCAGCAGCACGGGACAGAACACTGAAGCTTTCTTT.

The sample holds one count of this clone. This rearrangement joins TRBV19 to TRBJ2-5, with D perhaps matching TRBD2 (5 bases). Germline V CDR1 and CDR2: LNHDA, SQIVND (reference sequence). The V end was cut by 1 base, the J end by 3 bases, with 6 bases between. The CDR3 runs 13 residues. CDR3 residues: CASSIGLKETQYF. CDR3 DNA: TGTGCCAGTAGTATAGGACTAAAAGAGACCCAGTACTTC. The variable domain in full, with the rest retrieved from reference TRBV19 and TRBJ2-5, is DGGITQSPKYLFRKEGQNVTLSCEQNLNHDAMYWYRQDPGQGLRLIYYSQIVNDFQKGDIAEGYSVSREKKESFPLTVTSAQKNPTAFYLCASSIGLKETQYFGPGTRLLVL.

The chain has TRBV11-3 and TRBJ2-7; D perhaps matches TRBD1 (6 bases). V was pared by 6 bases and J by 4 bases, with 19 bases between. CDR1 and CDR2 (germline): SGHNT, YENEEA. There are 15 residues in the CDR3. CDR3 DNA sequence: TGTGCCAGCAGTACTGGACAGAGTGGAACTTACGAGCAGTACTTC. Translated, it gives CASSTGQSGTYEQYF. Full variable domain (outside the CDR3, taken from reference TRBV11-3 and TRBJ2-7): EAGVVQSPRYKIIEKKQPVAFWCNPISGHNTLYWYLQNLGQGPELLIRYENEEAVDDSQLPKDRFSAERLKGVDSTLKIQPAELGDSAVYLCASSTGQSGTYEQYFGPGTRLTVT.

The genes are TRBV9 and TRBJ2-3; a possible D gene is TRBD1 (7 bases). The CDR3 is 14 residues long. The germline gives CDR1 SGDLS, CDR2 YYNGEE. The ends were cut back, 4 bases at V and 6 bases at J, with 15 bases in the middle. CDR3 residues: CASSTRRGQDTQYF. For the CDR3, the DNA is TGTGCCAGCAGCACGCGGAGGGGGCAGGATACGCAGTATTTT.

This chain joins TRBV4-1 and TRBJ2-1, with 10 positions matching TRBD2. Trimming cost V 5 bases and J 2 bases; bases outside gene matches: 9. Germline assignment: CDR1 MGHRA and CDR2 YSYEKL. This CDR3 contains 17 residues. As DNA, the CDR3 is TGCGCCAGCAGCTCGCCCCTTAGCGGGAGGCCCTACAATGAGCAGTTCTTC. This sequence encodes CASSSPLSGRPYNEQFF.

This rearrangement joins TRBV5-8 to TRBJ1-4; D unclear. Germline CDR1 reads SGHTS; CDR2 reads YDEGEE. Trimming stripped 0 bases from V and 6 bases from J, with 12 bases between. The CDR3 covers 15 residues. CDR3 nucleotides: TGTGCCAGCAGCTTGGAGGTGCTGATCGATGAAAAACTGTTTTTT. Its translation is CASSLEVLIDEKLFF.

Worth noting for this clone: No DNA is shown, since the ends of the CDR3 on it are uncertain; the CDR3 is the one TCRdb lists. The chain recombines TRBV29-1 with TRBJ1-4. The CDR3 is 11 residues long, counting both termini. Germline CDR1 SQVTM, CDR2 ANQGSEA. This CDR3 is CSVALGSQVLF.

The rearrangement links TRBV27 to TRBJ1-1, with 9 bases matching TRBD1. There are 15 residues in the CDR3. The junction had 7 bases not matched to a gene; V was cut back by 0 bases and J by 8 bases. Germline V lookup: CDR1 MNHEY, CDR2 SMNVEV (reference sequence). The DNA of the CDR3 is TGTGCCAGCAGTTTATCCCCCGGGACAGGGCTAGAAGCTTTCTTT. This gives the protein CASSLSPGTGLEAFF.

The chain recombines TRBV6-1 with TRBJ2-1; TRBD1 is a possible D gene (6 bases). Germline CDR1 reads MNHNS; CDR2 reads SASEGT. The CDR3 covers 15 residues. The ends were cut back, 1 base at V and 7 bases at J, with 14 bases in the middle. CDR3 sequence: CASSEEDAGQNEQFF. As DNA, the CDR3 is TGTGCCAGCAGTGAAGAAGATGCAGGACAGAATGAGCAGTTCTTC.

This chain links TRBV30 with TRBJ1-2; a weak D match, TRBD1 (6 bases). Trimming shortened V by 8 bases and J by 6 bases, and 22 bases separated the two germline ends. The CDR3 is made up of 14 amino acids. Germline V lookup: CDR1 GTSNPN, CDR2 SVGIG (reference sequence). The CDR3 sequence is CARGVRDRFDGYTF. CDR3 sequence (DNA): TGTGCCCGGGGGGTTAGAGACAGGTTTGATGGCTACACCTTC.